The rows below give T cell receptor beta chains drawn from one sample of a study of blood T cell repertoires in COVID-19. Profiling relied on immunoSEQ multiplex PCR, and the TCRdb table lists in-frame clones only, not all of them. Of 200,000 to 300,000 clones listed, approximately 83% were seen once; the top ten hold approximately 5.7%. Sequencing was carried out using peripheral blood. The receptor set was obtained from a human donor in a cohort sampled during active COVID-19. CDR3s include the opening cysteine and the closing phenylalanine or tryptophan. A D gene is named only where the DNA matches it firmly. For some rows the clone size is stated as once, few or many, or as a class when expanded; others skip it.

>.|.|TRBJ2-6|TRBV4-1
CASSQVGGSGANVLTF
TGCGCCAGCAGCCAAGTGGGAGGCTCCGGGGCCAACGTCCTGACTTTC
>.|.|TRBJ1-5|TRBV27
CASSFGGGGNQPQHF
TGTGCCAGCAGTTTCGGGGGAGGAGGCAATCAGCCCCAGCATTTT
>.|.|TRBJ1-2|TRBV2
CASRPRPGRDYGYTF
TGTGCCAGCAGACCTAGACCGGGGAGGGATTATGGCTACACCTTC
>.|.|TRBJ2-3|TRBV5-1
CASSLGSGIDGTDTQYF
TGCGCCAGCAGCTTGGGGTCAGGGATCGATGGCACAGATACGCAGTATTTT
>.|.|TRBJ1-3|TRBV6-5
CASSTGFSGNTIYF
TGTGCCAGCAGCACAGGGTTCTCTGGAAACACCATATATTTT
>.|few|TRBJ2-2|TRBV18
CASSSQEGLGTGELFF
TGTGCCAGCTCATCACAGGAGGGGCTGGGCACCGGGGAGCTGTTTTTT
>.|many|TRBJ2-1|TRBV7-2
CASSLGTSRFNEQFF
TGTGCCAGCAGCTTAGGTACTAGCCGGTTCAATGAGCAGTTCTTC
>.|.|TRBJ2-1|TRBV10-3
CAIRGMLYNEQFF
TGTGCCATCCGCGGTATGCTATACAATGAGCAGTTCTTC
>.|.|TRBJ2-3|TRBV4-1
CASSHLQGGSTDTQYF
TGCGCCAGCAGCCATCTACAGGGGGGGAGCACAGATACGCAGTATTTT
>.|few|TRBJ2-2|TRBV15
CATSARTDGFGELFF
TGTGCCACCAGCGCCCGGACAGACGGATTCGGGGAGCTGTTTTTT
>TRBD2|few|TRBJ2-1|TRBV3-1/TRBV3-2
CASSLLRAGVGDNEQFF
TGTGCCAGCAGCCTCTTAAGGGCGGGAGTTGGGGACAATGAGCAGTTCTTC
>.|.|TRBJ2-7|TRBV25-1
CASSPWRGYSYEQYF
TGTGCCAGCAGTCCCTGGCGGGGCTACTCCTACGAGCAGTACTTC
>.|.|TRBJ2-7|TRBV7-6
CASSLARGGGDEQYF
TGTGCCAGCAGCTTAGCAAGGGGGGGCGGCGACGAGCAGTACTTC
>TRBD1|.|TRBJ1-4|TRBV7-2
CASSSRTGNEKLFF
TGTGCCAGCAGTTCACGGACAGGGAATGAAAAACTGTTTTTT
>TRBD1|.|TRBJ1-6|TRBV7-8
CASSFRPGTGVGRSPLHF
TGTGCCAGCAGCTTCCGTCCCGGGACAGGGGTCGGTAGGTCACCCCTCCACTTT
>TRBD2|once|TRBJ2-7|TRBV28
CASRTLLREGYEQYF
TGTGCCAGCAGAACCCTCTTGAGGGAGGGCTACGAGCAGTACTTC
>TRBD1|once|TRBJ1-2|TRBV3-1/TRBV3-2
CASSPGQGSNYGYTF
TGTGCCAGCAGCCCCGGACAGGGTAGTAACTATGGCTACACCTTC
>.|.|TRBJ1-5|TRBV28
CASTQGTLSNQPQHF
TGTGCCAGCACCCAAGGGACATTAAGCAATCAGCCCCAGCATTTT
>.|.|TRBJ1-4|TRBV5-1
CASSLAASGKLFF
TGCGCCAGCAGCTTGGCGGCAAGCGGGAAACTGTTTTTT
>.|.|TRBJ1-6|TRBV6-5
CASSSGGGVNSPLHF
TGTGCCAGCAGTTCCGGGGGAGGGGTTAATTCACCCCTCCACTTT
>TRBD2|.|TRBJ2-1|TRBV10-3
CATLAGASYNEQFF
TGTGCCACTTTAGCGGGAGCATCCTACAATGAGCAGTTCTTC
>TRBD1|once|TRBJ1-5|TRBV2
CASLRQGGQPQHF
TGTGCCAGCTTACGACAGGGTGGACAGCCCCAGCATTTT
>TRBD1|once|TRBJ1-5|TRBV19
CASSIDLGQGTNQPQHF
TGTGCCAGTAGTATAGATCTCGGACAGGGGACCAATCAGCCCCAGCATTTT
>.|.|TRBJ1-5|TRBV21-1
CASSKGGGSSSNQPQHF
TGTGCCAGCAGCAAAGGGGGAGGATCCTCGAGCAATCAGCCCCAGCATTTT
>.|.|TRBJ2-1|TRBV5-1
CASSLRPRDFNEQFF
TGCGCCAGCAGCTTGAGACCCCGGGATTTCAATGAGCAGTTCTTC
>TRBD2|.|TRBJ2-7|TRBV27
CASSLVGRGDEQYF
TGTGCCAGCAGCCTGGTTGGGCGGGGGGACGAGCAGTACTTC
>.|.|TRBJ2-7|TRBV11-2
CASSFQTGYEQYF
TGTGCCAGCAGCTTTCAGACAGGCTACGAGCAGTACTTC
>TRBD1|.|TRBJ2-1|TRBV3-1/TRBV3-2
CASSPQQGVQFF
TGTGCCAGCAGCCCTCAACAGGGGGTGCAGTTCTTC
>.|few|TRBJ2-4|TRBV28
CASSFPPRGETKNIQYF
TGTGCCAGCAGTTTCCCGCCCCGGGGTGAGACCAAAAACATTCAGTACTTC
>.|.|TRBJ1-6|TRBV4-1
CASSQEQGYSPLHF
TGCGCCAGCAGCCAAGAACAGGGTTATTCACCCCTCCACTTT
>.|.|TRBJ2-7|TRBV7-9
CASSSGFPYEQYF
TGTGCCAGCAGCTCAGGGTTCCCGTACGAGCAGTACTTC
>TRBD1|.|TRBJ1-2|TRBV5-4
CASSLAGQDYGYTF
TGTGCCAGCAGCTTGGCCGGACAGGACTATGGCTACACCTTC
>TRBD1|.|TRBJ2-7|TRBV3-1/TRBV3-2
CASSLRQGGQYF
TGTGCCAGCAGCCTCCGACAGGGGGGGCAGTACTTC
>.|.|TRBJ1-5|TRBV19
CASSIDGSNQPQHF
TGTGCCAGTAGTATAGATGGCAGCAATCAGCCCCAGCATTTT
>.|.|TRBJ1-2|TRBV28
CASSFGGARGYTF
TGTGCCAGCAGTTTCGGGGGGGCACGAGGCTACACCTTC
>.|.|TRBJ1-1|TRBV6-5
CASSYSRGPASFF
TGTGCCAGCAGTTACTCGCGGGGCCCCGCCTCTTTCTTT
>TRBD2|.|TRBJ2-1|TRBV5-4
CASSSTSGSSYNEQFF
TGTGCCAGCAGCTCGACTAGCGGAAGCTCCTACAATGAGCAGTTCTTC
>.|.|TRBJ1-3|TRBV13
CASTVSSGNTIYF
TGTGCCAGCACGGTTAGCTCTGGAAACACCATATATTTT
>TRBD1|.|TRBJ2-7|TRBV28
CASRGTGSGYEQYF
TGTGCCAGCAGGGGGACAGGGTCAGGCTACGAGCAGTACTTC
>.|.|TRBJ1-2|TRBV2
CASSVLADYGYTF
TGTGCCAGCAGTGTACTAGCCGACTATGGCTACACCTTC
>.|.|TRBJ1-4|TRBV28
CASSLDNFNEKLFF
TGTGCCAGCAGTTTGGACAACTTTAATGAAAAACTGTTTTTT
>.|.|TRBJ1-5|TRBV28
CASSPTDSYNQPQHF
TGTGCCAGCAGTCCGACGGACAGCTATAATCAGCCCCAGCATTTT
>.|.|TRBJ2-7|TRBV7-4
CASSLGVVKGPYEQYF
TGTGCCAGCAGTTTAGGGGTTGTCAAGGGGCCCTACGAGCAGTACTTC
>TRBD2|.|TRBJ2-1|TRBV11-2
CASSPGTTGEQFF
TGTGCCAGCAGCCCCGGGACTACGGGTGAGCAGTTCTTC
>TRBD1|many|TRBJ2-3|TRBV28
CASSSQGARTQYF
TGTGCCAGCAGTTCACAGGGGGCTAGGACGCAGTATTTT
>.|many|TRBJ1-1|TRBV27
CASSLQGSTEAFF
TGTGCCAGCAGTTTACAGGGTTCCACTGAAGCTTTCTTT
>.|.|TRBJ1-6|TRBV9
CASSVGSPGNSPLHF
TGTGCCAGCAGCGTAGGGTCGCCAGGCAATTCACCCCTCCACTTT
>TRBD2|.|TRBJ2-7|TRBV7-2
CASSLAGGESFEQYF
TGTGCCAGCAGCTTAGCCGGGGGGGAGTCTTTCGAGCAGTACTTC
>TRBD1|.|TRBJ1-5|TRBV5-5
CASSFLQTGRNQPQHF
TGTGCCAGCAGCTTTCTCCAGACAGGGCGCAATCAGCCCCAGCATTTT
>TRBD1|.|TRBJ2-5|TRBV5-6
CASSHRGQETQYF
TGTGCCAGCAGCCACAGGGGGCAGGAGACCCAGTACTTC